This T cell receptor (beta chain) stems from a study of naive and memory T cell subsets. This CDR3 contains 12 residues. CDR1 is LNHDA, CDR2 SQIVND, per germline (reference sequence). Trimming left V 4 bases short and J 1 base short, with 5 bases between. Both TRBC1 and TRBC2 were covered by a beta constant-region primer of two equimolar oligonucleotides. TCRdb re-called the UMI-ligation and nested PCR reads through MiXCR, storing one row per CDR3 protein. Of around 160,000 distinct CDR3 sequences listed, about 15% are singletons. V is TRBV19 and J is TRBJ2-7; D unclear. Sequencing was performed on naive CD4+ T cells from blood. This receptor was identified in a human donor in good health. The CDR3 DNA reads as TGTGCCAGTAGTACCCCTTCCTACGAGCAGTACTTC. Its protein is CASSTPSYEQYF.